This T cell receptor (beta chain) derives from a study of T cell responses to AZD1222 COVID-19 vaccine. Overall study results and limits: Donors skewed white British and female; clonal diversity was possibly underestimated. Vaccine-associated CD4 TCRs ranged over spike, dominating at 160-218 and 743-854. Reportedly, nearly half the spike-specific TCRs target unmutated variant regions. At baseline, seropositivity was found in only a handful of AZD1222 recipients.

Concerning this clone: Antigen: not known.

The data were produced by immunoSEQ multiplex PCR, yet TCRdb's version contains in-frame clones alone and is incomplete. Of 120,000 to 150,000 clones listed, roughly 90% are singletons. This CDR3 is 15 amino acids long. Germline-derived CDR1 and CDR2 are MNHEY and SVGAGI. The V gene end was trimmed by 4 bases and the J gene end by 4 bases; junction bases not matched to a gene: 9. The receptor was isolated from an adult who received the MenACWY meningococcal vaccine as a control. Sequenced material: peripheral blood, taken 28 days after the second dose of the MenACWY control vaccine. The J gene is TRBJ1-1, the V gene TRBV6-5, with 7 bases fitting TRBD1. The CDR3 nucleotides are TGTGCCAGCAGTTCCTACCCAGGGGGAGGCACTGAAGCTTTCTTT. Translation gives CASSSYPGGGTEAFF.